The rows below give T cell receptor beta chains drawn from one sample of a study of regulatory and conventional T cells in RAG deficiency. Sequenced by immunoSEQ multiplex PCR; TCRdb stores in-frame clones only, minus some. The sample carries over 8,000 clones, 89% recorded once. The sample was also linked to a second study, of regulatory T cells.

Sequencing was performed on Tregs sorted from blood. Receptors were obtained from a human donor in good health. Each CDR3 is given with its conserved first and last residue. Each record gives: J gene, D gene, V gene, clone size, CDR3 protein, CDR3 DNA. The D gene is left open where the match is weak. Clone size is given for some rows only: seen once, a few or many times, or a class if the clone is expanded.

TRBJ2-5 | . | TRBV5-4 | . | CASSLKLTGGYQETQYF | TGTGCCAGCAGCTTGAAATTGACAGGAGGTTACCAAGAGACCCAGTACTTC
TRBJ1-2 | . | TRBV30 | . | CAWSVPRNYGYTF | TGTGCCTGGAGTGTACCCCGCAACTATGGCTACACCTTC
TRBJ2-7 | . | TRBV5-1 | . | CASSLLGDRHEQYF | TGCGCCAGCAGCTTGTTGGGTGACCGGCACGAGCAGTACTTC
TRBJ2-3 | . | TRBV27 | . | CASRQRGTDTQYF | TGTGCCAGCAGACAGCGGGGCACAGATACGCAGTATTTT
TRBJ1-1 | . | TRBV2 | . | CASRRRGNTEAFF | TGTGCCAGCCGCCGGCGGGGGAACACTGAAGCTTTCTTT
TRBJ1-3 | . | TRBV6-6 | . | CASSYAAGSGNTIYF | TGTGCCAGCAGTTACGCGGCAGGGTCCGGAAACACCATATATTTT
TRBJ1-1 | . | TRBV6-5 | . | CASAIRRMNTEAFF | TGTGCCAGCGCCATAAGGCGGATGAACACTGAAGCTTTCTTT
TRBJ1-1 | . | TRBV15 | . | CATSWDMPNTEAFF | TGTGCCACCAGCTGGGATATGCCTAACACTGAAGCTTTCTTT
TRBJ2-3 | . | TRBV18 | . | CASSPPWTGPSLGYTQYF | TGTGCCAGCTCACCACCTTGGACGGGGCCAAGCTTGGGGTATACGCAGTATTTT
TRBJ2-7 | . | TRBV7-9 | . | CASSRDAYEQYF | TGTGCCAGCAGCCGGGACGCCTACGAGCAGTACTTC
TRBJ1-2 | . | TRBV6-6 | . | CASRGDYGYTF | TGTGCCAGCAGGGGGGACTATGGCTACACCTTC
TRBJ2-2 | . | TRBV6-6 | . | CASNKRSTGELFF | TGTGCCAGCAACAAGAGGAGCACCGGGGAGCTGTTTTTT
TRBJ1-2 | . | TRBV5-1 | . | CASSSINYDYTF | TGCGCCAGCAGCTCAATAAACTATGACTACACCTTC
TRBJ2-3 | TRBD2 | TRBV19 | . | CASSIDHLGLAGGGSDTQYF | TGTGCCAGTAGTATAGATCACCTGGGACTAGCGGGAGGTGGGTCAGATACGCAGTATTTT
TRBJ1-5 | TRBD1 | TRBV28 | . | CASSEGAQPQHF | TGTGCCAGCAGTGAGGGGGCCCAGCCCCAGCATTTT
TRBJ1-6 | . | TRBV25-1 | . | CASSVGGGRGDNSPLHF | TGTGCCAGCAGTGTCGGGGGGGGCAGGGGCGATAATTCACCCCTCCACTTT
TRBJ2-3 | TRBD1 | TRBV27 | once | CASSLSRTGATDTQYF | TGTGCCAGCAGTTTATCTCGGACAGGGGCCACAGATACGCAGTATTTT
TRBJ2-1 | TRBD2 | TRBV2 | once | CASSVGGGRAYNEQFF | TGTGCCAGCAGTGTAGGGGGCGGGAGGGCTTACAATGAGCAGTTCTTC
TRBJ1-1 | . | TRBV13 | . | CASSRLTENTEAFF | TGTGCCAGCAGCCGTTTGACAGAGAACACTGAAGCTTTCTTT
TRBJ1-6 | TRBD1 | TRBV5-1 | . | CASSYLTGDNSPLHF | TGCGCCAGCAGCTATTTGACAGGGGATAATTCACCCCTCCACTTT
TRBJ2-7 | TRBD1 | TRBV27 | . | CASSPARTGTYEQYF | TGTGCCAGCAGTCCTGCTAGGACAGGGACATACGAGCAGTACTTC
TRBJ2-3 | . | TRBV7-2 | . | CASSVDRAAYSTDTQYF | TGTGCCAGCAGCGTAGACCGGGCTGCCTATAGCACAGATACGCAGTATTTT
TRBJ1-5 | TRBD1 | TRBV18 | . | CASSRTGVSNQPQHF | TGTGCCAGCTCACGGACAGGGGTTAGCAATCAGCCCCAGCATTTT
TRBJ2-2 | . | TRBV18 | . | CASSVFRPNTGELFF | TGTGCCAGCTCCGTCTTCCGGCCGAACACCGGGGAGCTGTTTTTT
TRBJ2-7 | TRBD1 | TRBV28 | once | CASSFVGQGVGEQYF | TGTGCCAGCAGTTTCGTAGGACAGGGGGTTGGCGAGCAGTACTTC
TRBJ2-7 | TRBD1 | TRBV19 | . | CASSMGTGVSYEQYF | TGTGCCAGTAGTATGGGGACAGGGGTCTCCTACGAGCAGTACTTC
TRBJ2-3 | . | TRBV5-1 | . | CASRTASSDTQYF | TGCGCCAGCAGGACAGCGAGCTCAGATACGCAGTATTTT
TRBJ2-1 | . | TRBV5-6 | . | CASSPRDFLEQFF | TGTGCCAGCAGCCCGAGGGACTTCTTAGAGCAGTTCTTC
TRBJ1-2 | TRBD1 | TRBV5-1 | . | CASSSDRPYGYTF | TGCGCCAGCAGTTCGGACAGGCCCTATGGCTACACCTTC
TRBJ2-2 | . | TRBV6-1 | once | CASSALGGHRELFF | TGTGCCAGCAGTGCCCTGGGGGGACATCGGGAGCTGTTTTTT
TRBJ2-1 | TRBD1 | TRBV29-1 | once | CSVVEDRVYNEQFF | TGCAGCGTTGTTGAGGACAGGGTGTACAATGAGCAGTTCTTC
TRBJ2-3 | TRBD1 | TRBV5-4 | . | CASSSDRGITDTQYF | TGTGCCAGCAGCTCAGACAGGGGCATCACAGATACGCAGTATTTT
TRBJ2-1 | TRBD2 | TRBV30 | . | CAWSVLTSGSYNEQFF | TGTGCCTGGAGTGTACTAACTAGCGGATCCTACAATGAGCAGTTCTTC
TRBJ2-5 | TRBD1 | TRBV2 | . | CASPGTGRLTYF | TGTGCCAGTCCAGGGACAGGCCGTTTGACGTACTTC
TRBJ2-7 | . | TRBV5-8 | . | CASSLGWGSYEQYF | TGTGCCAGCAGCTTAGGGTGGGGCTCCTACGAGCAGTACTTC
TRBJ2-3 | TRBD2 | TRBV11-3 | . | CASSPGTSGSTDTQYF | TGTGCCAGCAGCCCCGGGACTAGCGGAAGCACAGATACGCAGTATTTT
TRBJ2-7 | TRBD1 | TRBV12-5 | . | CASGLDRGSEQYF | TGTGCTAGTGGTTTGGACAGGGGCTCCGAGCAGTACTTC
TRBJ1-5 | . | TRBV28 | . | CASNPGGSNQPQHF | TGTGCCAGCAACCCCGGGGGGAGCAATCAGCCCCAGCATTTT
TRBJ2-4 | . | TRBV2 | . | CASSVGVGAKNIQYF | TGTGCCAGCAGTGTAGGAGTCGGGGCTAAAAACATTCAGTACTTC
TRBJ1-1 | . | TRBV9 | . | CASSPSRGETEAFF | TGTGCCAGCAGCCCCAGTAGGGGGGAGACTGAAGCTTTCTTT
TRBJ1-4 | . | TRBV7-9 | once | CASSLRAGSNEKLFF | TGTGCCAGCAGCTTAAGGGCAGGGTCGAACGAAAAACTGTTTTTT
TRBJ2-4 | . | TRBV19 | . | CASSFRVAKNIQYF | TGTGCCAGTAGTTTCCGGGTAGCCAAAAACATTCAGTACTTC
TRBJ1-6 | . | TRBV5-1 | . | CASKAGRQGSPLHF | TGCGCCAGCAAGGCCGGCAGGCAGGGATCACCCCTCCACTTT